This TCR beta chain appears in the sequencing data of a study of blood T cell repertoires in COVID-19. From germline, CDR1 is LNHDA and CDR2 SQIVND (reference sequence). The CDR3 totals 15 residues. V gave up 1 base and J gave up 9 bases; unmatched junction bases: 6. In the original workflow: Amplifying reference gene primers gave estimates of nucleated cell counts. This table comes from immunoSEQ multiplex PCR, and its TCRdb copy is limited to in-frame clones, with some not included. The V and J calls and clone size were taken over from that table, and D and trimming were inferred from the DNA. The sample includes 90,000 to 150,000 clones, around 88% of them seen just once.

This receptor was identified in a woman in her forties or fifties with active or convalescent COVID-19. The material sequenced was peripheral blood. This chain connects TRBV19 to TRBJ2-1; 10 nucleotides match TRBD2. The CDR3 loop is CASSIALGLAAEQFF. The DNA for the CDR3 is TGTGCCAGTAGTATAGCCCTCGGACTAGCGGCTGAGCAGTTCTTC.